The sequence of this TCR beta chain was determined in a study of shared clonotypes between healthy human individuals. Study-level points and caveats: Clonotype sharing across a few donors was observed for about 5.5% of naive CD4 clonotypes. The study drew on few donors, limiting represented genetic and exposure-history diversity.

On this clone: Its antigen remains unidentified.

Authors' methods: ImmunoSEQ junction-only sequences lacked quality scores, so their filtering differed. Using immunoSEQ multiplex PCR, the repertoire was profiled, and TCRdb retains in-frame clones only, with some absent. V and J calls plus clone size are reproduced from that table; the DNA served to infer D and trimming. The sample has 2,500,000 or so clones, more than 90% seen once. CD45RA-negative memory and CD45RA+ naive subsets were split from the CD4+ cells. Germline loops: CDR1 SGHTA, CDR2 FQGNSA. The V gene lost 5 bases and the J gene lost 0 bases, with 14 bases spanning the gap. The CDR3 is 17 residues long.

This TCR derives from a man between 18 and 35 years old in good health. Material: naive CD4+ T cells sorted from blood. Sample subset: CD45RA+ positively selected. The chain has TRBV7-2 and TRBJ1-6, with D possibly TRBD1 on 6 matching bases. CDR3 loop: CASSPTQGGSYNSPLHF. The DNA for the CDR3 is TGTGCCAGCAGCCCCACACAGGGAGGCTCCTATAATTCACCCCTCCACTTT. Using reference TRBV7-2 and TRBJ1-6 for the parts outside the CDR3, the full variable domain is GAGVSQSPSNKVTEKGKDVELRCDPISGHTALYWYRQSLGQGLEFLIYFQGNSAPDKSGLPSDRFSAERTGGSVSTLTIQRTQQEDSAVYLCASSPTQGGSYNSPLHFGNGTRLTVT.